This T cell receptor beta chain is drawn from a study of cytomegalovirus exposure and HLA in healthy donors. In the study overall: Unique TCRs from HLA-typed donors, 70 million to 85 million of them, were held in an early data release. General study findings and limits: Among the CMV-associated chains, three were confirmed in vitro as specific for CMV antigens.

Unmatched junction bases numbered 6, after V lost 0 bases and J lost 3 bases. CDR1 SGDLS and CDR2 YYNGEE come from the germline V gene. The CDR3 extends over 17 amino acids. All donors participated as healthy donors of bone marrow. Primers for the PCR totalled 60 Vbeta and 13 Jbeta. As handled by the study authors: Unique TCR beta chains numbered about 72 million in a later analysis, with roughly 11 million shared. Sequencing was performed with immunoSEQ multiplex PCR; in TCRdb, only in-frame clones are kept and a portion is missing. The DNA gave D and trimming, while V, J and clone size come from that table. The sample has approximately 160,000 clones, over 70% seen once. On this clone itself: Its target is unknown.

Specimen: PBMCs. J is TRBJ2-1 and V is TRBV9, with TRBD2 matching 10 bases. This sequence was found in a male donor in good health and CMV-seropositive. DNA of the CDR3: TGTGCCAGCAGCGTAGAGGCTAGCGGGGGTTTCTACAATGAGCAGTTCTTC. This codes for CASSVEASGGFYNEQFF.